These T cell receptor beta chains were read from a single sample in a study of Ad26.COV2.S vaccination and SARS-CoV-2 variants. Using immunoSEQ multiplex PCR, the repertoire was profiled, and TCRdb retains in-frame clones only, with some absent. The table includes roughly 380,000 clones, about 85% detected once. The specimen comprised peripheral blood, sampled in a trial of Ad26.COV2.S vaccine versus placebo. The receptor source for this set is a person between 18 and 65 years old who received the Ad26.COV2.S COVID-19 vaccine or a placebo. Each CDR3 is given with its conserved first and last residue. The D gene is left open where the match is weak. Size values are once, few and many counts, or a class for expanded clones, and some rows have none.

v_call: TRBV28; d_call: -; j_call: TRBJ2-1; clone_size: -; cdr3_aa: CASSLRRQSSYNEQFF; cdr3_nt: TGTGCCAGCAGTTTAAGGCGCCAGAGCTCCTACAATGAGCAGTTCTTC
v_call: TRBV15; d_call: -; j_call: TRBJ1-2; clone_size: -; cdr3_aa: CATSTGQKTGYTF; cdr3_nt: TGTGCCACCAGCACCGGACAAAAGACTGGCTACACCTTC
v_call: TRBV28; d_call: TRBD2; j_call: TRBJ2-1; clone_size: -; cdr3_aa: CASSWPGGPSYNEQFF; cdr3_nt: TGTGCCAGCAGTTGGCCGGGAGGGCCCTCATACAATGAGCAGTTCTTC
v_call: TRBV5-1; d_call: -; j_call: TRBJ2-2; clone_size: -; cdr3_aa: CASSLGAGRGSWNTGELFF; cdr3_nt: TGCGCCAGCAGCTTGGGGGCAGGGCGGGGCTCATGGAACACCGGGGAGCTGTTTTTT
v_call: TRBV19; d_call: -; j_call: TRBJ1-5; clone_size: -; cdr3_aa: CASSINWIKQPQHF; cdr3_nt: TGTGCCAGTAGTATTAATTGGATTAAGCAGCCCCAGCATTTT
v_call: TRBV6-5; d_call: -; j_call: TRBJ2-2; clone_size: -; cdr3_aa: CASSTPRRSTGELFF; cdr3_nt: TGTGCCAGCAGTACCCCTCGACGGAGCACCGGGGAGCTGTTTTTT
v_call: TRBV10-1; d_call: TRBD2; j_call: TRBJ2-1; clone_size: -; cdr3_aa: CASSNTLASGRAVGDEQFF; cdr3_nt: TGCGCCAGCAGTAACACCTTAGCGAGCGGGAGGGCCGTCGGGGATGAGCAGTTCTTC
v_call: TRBV24-1; d_call: -; j_call: TRBJ2-3; clone_size: -; cdr3_aa: CATSDVAGKSTDTQYF; cdr3_nt: TGTGCCACCAGTGACGTCGCGGGGAAGAGCACAGATACGCAGTATTTT
v_call: TRBV9; d_call: -; j_call: TRBJ2-4; clone_size: -; cdr3_aa: CASSAADSSKNIQYF; cdr3_nt: TGTGCCAGCAGCGCGGCCGACAGCTCCAAAAACATTCAGTACTTC
v_call: TRBV28; d_call: -; j_call: TRBJ2-6; clone_size: once; cdr3_aa: CASTGTSSGANVLTF; cdr3_nt: TGTGCCAGCACGGGCACCAGCTCTGGGGCCAACGTCCTGACTTTC
v_call: TRBV5-1; d_call: TRBD1; j_call: TRBJ1-6; clone_size: -; cdr3_aa: CASSLEGQANNSPLHF; cdr3_nt: TGCGCCAGCAGCCTCGAAGGACAGGCTAATAATTCACCCCTCCACTTT
v_call: TRBV27; d_call: TRBD2; j_call: TRBJ2-5; clone_size: few; cdr3_aa: CASSFSGLDDQETQYF; cdr3_nt: TGTGCCAGCAGTTTCTCGGGACTAGACGACCAAGAGACCCAGTACTTC
v_call: TRBV28; d_call: TRBD2; j_call: TRBJ2-1; clone_size: -; cdr3_aa: CASSPLREGGGMNEQFF; cdr3_nt: TGTGCCAGCAGCCCGCTACGGGAGGGAGGGGGGATGAATGAGCAGTTCTTC
v_call: TRBV7-2; d_call: -; j_call: TRBJ2-5; clone_size: -; cdr3_aa: CASSPPGGGRETQYF; cdr3_nt: TGTGCCAGCAGCCCCCCTGGCGGGGGCCGGGAGACCCAGTACTTC
v_call: TRBV6-2/TRBV6-3; d_call: TRBD1; j_call: TRBJ1-5; clone_size: -; cdr3_aa: CASSYSSGTGINQPQHF; cdr3_nt: TGTGCCAGCAGTTACTCATCCGGGACAGGGATCAATCAGCCCCAGCATTTT
v_call: TRBV18; d_call: -; j_call: TRBJ2-7; clone_size: -; cdr3_aa: CASSPGSGLYEQYF; cdr3_nt: TGTGCCAGCTCACCAGGGTCAGGGCTATACGAGCAGTACTTC
v_call: TRBV6-5; d_call: -; j_call: TRBJ2-7; clone_size: -; cdr3_aa: CASSPSRTYEQYF; cdr3_nt: TGTGCCAGCAGCCCATCTCGGACCTACGAGCAGTACTTC
v_call: TRBV6-6; d_call: TRBD2; j_call: TRBJ2-2; clone_size: -; cdr3_aa: CASSQPSGGEATGELFF; cdr3_nt: TGTGCCAGCAGTCAACCCAGCGGGGGAGAAGCCACCGGGGAGCTGTTTTTT
v_call: TRBV7-9; d_call: -; j_call: TRBJ1-2; clone_size: -; cdr3_aa: CASSLDISVDGYTF; cdr3_nt: TGTGCCAGCAGCTTAGATATTTCCGTTGATGGCTACACCTTC
v_call: TRBV27; d_call: -; j_call: TRBJ2-1; clone_size: -; cdr3_aa: CASSLYPAASSYNEQFF; cdr3_nt: TGTGCCAGCAGTTTATACCCAGCGGCAAGCTCCTACAATGAGCAGTTCTTC
v_call: TRBV19; d_call: TRBD1; j_call: TRBJ1-2; clone_size: -; cdr3_aa: CASSPRDRNYGYTF; cdr3_nt: TGTGCCAGTAGTCCTCGGGACAGGAACTATGGCTACACCTTC
v_call: TRBV29-1; d_call: -; j_call: TRBJ2-2; clone_size: few; cdr3_aa: CSVDYNTGELFF; cdr3_nt: TGCAGCGTTGACTATAATACCGGGGAGCTGTTTTTT